The rows below give T cell receptor beta chains drawn from one sample of a study of T cells in Graves' hyperthyroidism and ophthalmopathy. One entry per CDR3 protein results from TCRdb running MiXCR on the multiplex PCR reads. This sample has 450,000 to 700,000 distinct CDR3 sequences; around 46% occur once, and the top ten carry around 20%. Sequenced input: peripheral blood or thyroid tissue (not recorded which). The receptors stem from an adult woman with Graves' disease, either hyperthyroidism or ophthalmopathy (not recorded which). Both conserved end residues are part of each CDR3. The D gene is left open where the match is weak. Size values are once, few and many counts, or a class for expanded clones, and some rows have none.

size	V	D	J	CDR3	DNA
many	TRBV20-1	-	TRBJ1-5	CSATSPRRPQHF	TGCAGTGCAACCTCGCCCCGGCGGCCCCAGCATTTT
-	TRBV11-2	TRBD1	TRBJ1-2	CASSFRPGTGPYGYTF	TGTGCCAGCAGCTTCCGTCCCGGGACAGGGCCCTATGGCTACACCTTC
-	TRBV5-6	-	TRBJ2-5	CASSLGGRGTQYF	TGTGCCAGCAGCTTGGGGGGGAGAGGGACCCAGTACTTC
-	TRBV28	-	TRBJ1-1	CASSLLPGPMNTEAFF	TGTGCCAGCAGTTTACTCCCGGGACCGATGAACACTGAAGCTTTCTTT
many	TRBV2	-	TRBJ2-7	CASSPGREQYF	TGTGCCAGCAGCCCGGGGCGGGAGCAGTACTTC
-	TRBV2	-	TRBJ2-5	CASSDEQGGETQYF	TGTGCCAGCAGTGATGAGCAGGGAGGTGAGACCCAGTACTTC
many	TRBV6-5	TRBD1	TRBJ1-5	CASSFTGDQPQHF	TGTGCCAGCAGTTTTACAGGGGACCAGCCCCAGCATTTT
-	TRBV7-2	-	TRBJ2-5	CASSLGLPETQYF	TGTGCCAGCAGCTTAGGTTTACCTGAGACCCAGTACTTC
many	TRBV4-1	-	TRBJ2-7	CASSHFERGIYEQYF	TGCGCCAGCAGCCACTTCGAACGGGGGATCTACGAGCAGTACTTC
-	TRBV29-1	-	TRBJ1-1	CSQDVGGEAFF	TGCAGCCAAGATGTCGGGGGCGAGGCTTTCTTT
-	TRBV25-1	-	TRBJ2-5	CASLEAGRETQYF	TGTGCCAGCTTGGAGGCAGGGAGAGAGACCCAGTACTTC
many	TRBV5-1	-	TRBJ2-7	CASSRDLYEQYF	TGCGCCAGCAGCCGGGACCTCTACGAGCAGTACTTC
many	TRBV10-3	-	TRBJ2-7	CAISETDRPGIHEQYF	TGTGCCATCAGTGAGACCGACAGGCCGGGCATCCACGAGCAGTACTTC
-	TRBV4-1	-	TRBJ2-2	CASSLGESTGELFF	TGCGCCAGCAGCCTCGGGGAAAGCACCGGGGAGCTGTTTTTT
-	TRBV12-3/TRBV12-4	-	TRBJ2-3	CASLRTPRRSTGTQYF	TGTGCCAGCCTACGAACTCCCCGGCGGAGCACAGGTACGCAGTATTTT
once	TRBV25-1	-	TRBJ2-7	CASSEWQSGEQYF	TGTGCCAGCAGTGAATGGCAGTCCGGCGAGCAGTACTTC
many	TRBV10-3	-	TRBJ2-6	CAITMVPGANVLTF	TGTGCCATCACAATGGTCCCTGGGGCCAACGTCCTGACTTTC
many	TRBV6-2/TRBV6-3	TRBD1	TRBJ2-7	CASTGDRTYEQYF	TGTGCCAGTACAGGGGACCGAACCTACGAGCAGTACTTC
many	TRBV7-2	-	TRBJ2-2	CASSLNPVGAGYF	TGTGCCAGCAGCTTAAATCCCGTGGGCGCGGGATATTTT
few	TRBV2	-	TRBJ2-6	CASSGDRGANVLTF	TGTGCCAGCAGCGGAGACAGGGGGGCCAACGTCCTGACTTTC
-	TRBV12-3/TRBV12-4	-	TRBJ2-2	CASSLSRSPKTGELFF	TGTGCCAGCAGTTTATCGAGGTCCCCCAAAACCGGGGAGCTGTTTTTT
few	TRBV6-6	TRBD1	TRBJ2-7	CASSLLGTGDYEQYF	TGTGCCAGCTCTCTCTTAGGGACAGGAGACTACGAGCAGTACTTC
many	TRBV10-3	-	TRBJ2-2	CATRALGTPNTGELFF	TGTGCCACCAGAGCACTCGGGACACCCAACACCGGGGAGCTGTTTTTT
-	TRBV5-6	-	TRBJ1-1	CASRSGPEAFF	TGTGCCAGCAGGTCCGGTCCTGAAGCTTTCTTT
-	TRBV28	TRBD2	TRBJ2-2	CASSSRIAGGSTGELFF	TGTGCCAGCAGTTCCCGAATAGCGGGAGGTTCCACCGGGGAGCTGTTTTTT
many	TRBV19	TRBD1	TRBJ2-7	CASSSTGEVEQYF	TGTGCCAGCTCCTCGACAGGGGAGGTAGAGCAGTACTTC
many	TRBV20-1	TRBD1	TRBJ1-4	CSARDRGVNEKLFF	TGCAGTGCTAGGGACAGGGGGGTAAATGAAAAACTGTTTTTT
-	TRBV5-5	-	TRBJ1-5	CASSYRSGVGPQHF	TGTGCCAGCAGCTACCGTTCAGGGGTAGGTCCCCAGCATTTT
-	TRBV29-1	TRBD1	TRBJ2-5	CSVGQGKETQYF	TGCAGCGTAGGACAGGGGAAAGAGACCCAGTACTTC
many	TRBV27	TRBD1	TRBJ2-7	CASSSRGLYYEQYF	TGTGCCAGCAGTTCCAGGGGGCTCTACTACGAGCAGTACTTC
many	TRBV7-6	TRBD1	TRBJ1-2	CASSGQTGDGYTF	TGTGCCAGCAGCGGTCAGACAGGGGATGGCTACACCTTC
-	TRBV29-1	-	TRBJ2-2	CSVRILAGELFF	TGCAGCGTTAGGATTTTGGCCGGGGAGCTGTTTTTT
many	TRBV5-6	-	TRBJ1-5	CASSPGALRPQHF	TGTGCCAGCAGCCCCGGAGCCCTCAGGCCCCAGCATTTT
many	TRBV6-5	-	TRBJ1-2	CASRGTGSRAGNYGYTF	TGTGCCAGCAGGGGTACGGGTTCCAGGGCCGGGAACTATGGCTACACCTTC
-	TRBV9	-	TRBJ2-7	CASSSADAYGQYF	TGTGCCAGCAGCTCCGCCGATGCCTACGGGCAGTACTTC
few	TRBV2	TRBD2	TRBJ2-7	CAVQGGTSGTNYEQYF	TGTGCCGTCCAGGGGGGGACTAGCGGGACCAACTACGAGCAGTACTTC
few	TRBV19	TRBD1	TRBJ1-1	CASKTGGYLGTEAFF	TGTGCCAGTAAGACAGGGGGATATCTCGGCACTGAAGCTTTCTTT
-	TRBV29-1	-	TRBJ1-5	CSAGLANQPQHF	TGCAGCGCCGGCCTTGCAAATCAGCCCCAGCATTTT
many	TRBV12-3/TRBV12-4	TRBD1	TRBJ2-7	CASSPIRDRGRQEQYF	TGTGCCAGCAGTCCTATTCGGGACAGGGGGCGTCAGGAGCAGTACTTC
many	TRBV19	-	TRBJ1-5	CASSIDGVEANSNQPQHF	TGTGCCAGTAGTATAGATGGGGTCGAGGCGAATAGCAATCAGCCCCAGCATTTT
once	TRBV20-1	-	TRBJ1-2	CSARDVGSDYTF	TGCAGTGCTAGAGATGTGGGATCTGACTACACCTTC
-	TRBV19	-	TRBJ1-2	CASGFTAYYGYTF	TGTGCCAGTGGTTTTACAGCATATTATGGCTACACCTTC
-	TRBV2	TRBD2	TRBJ2-7	CASSGRPPPEQYF	TGTGCCAGTAGCGGGAGGCCCCCCCCCGAGCAGTACTTC
-	TRBV7-6	-	TRBJ1-6	CASSLTGTGGRGSPLHF	TGTGCCAGCAGCCTTACGGGCACCGGGGGCAGAGGTTCACCCCTCCACTTT
many	TRBV10-2	TRBD2	TRBJ2-5	CASSTSRVDSGSGETQYF	TGCGCCAGCAGTACCTCCCGTGTGGATAGCGGGAGCGGGGAGACCCAGTACTTC
many	TRBV7-9	-	TRBJ1-6	CASSVQGFNSPLHF	TGTGCCAGCAGCGTACAGGGATTCAATTCACCCCTCCACTTT
many	TRBV7-2	-	TRBJ2-7	CASSRDRDFTYEQYF	TGTGCCAGCAGCCGCGACCGGGACTTCACCTACGAGCAGTACTTC
many	TRBV11-2	-	TRBJ2-5	CASSLRTETQYF	TGTGCCAGCAGCCTACGGACGGAGACCCAGTACTTC
-	TRBV25-1	TRBD1	TRBJ1-4	CADQGAGEKLFF	TGTGCCGATCAGGGGGCGGGTGAAAAACTGTTTTTT
-	TRBV6-2/TRBV6-3	-	TRBJ2-7	CASSYSSRISFGAYEQYF	TGTGCCAGCAGTTACTCGAGCCGAATTAGTTTTGGGGCCTACGAGCAGTACTTC
many	TRBV28	TRBD2	TRBJ2-5	CASRHLAGQETQYF	TGTGCCAGCCGTCACCTAGCGGGGCAAGAGACCCAGTACTTC
many	TRBV5-1	-	TRBJ1-1	CASSSAGGIGNTEAFF	TGCGCCAGCAGCTCGGCCGGGGGTATCGGGAACACTGAAGCTTTCTTT
many	TRBV29-1	-	TRBJ2-5	CSVPGETQYF	TGCAGCGTTCCCGGGGAGACCCAGTACTTC
few	TRBV28	-	TRBJ2-7	CASSPIGGDVNEQYF	TGTGCCAGCAGTCCGATTGGCGGGGACGTCAACGAGCAGTACTTC
many	TRBV12-3/TRBV12-4	-	TRBJ2-2	CASRPSDGSGELFF	TGTGCCAGCAGACCTTCAGACGGTTCTGGGGAGCTGTTTTTT
many	TRBV19	-	TRBJ1-4	CASSRDNYEKLFF	TGTGCCAGTAGTAGGGACAATTACGAAAAACTGTTTTTT
-	TRBV25-1	TRBD2	TRBJ2-2	CASSASGSPGELFF	TGTGCCAGCAGCGCGAGCGGGAGTCCCGGGGAGCTGTTTTTT
-	TRBV3-1	-	TRBJ1-1	CASVSRGNTEAFF	TGTGCCAGCGTCTCCAGGGGTAACACTGAAGCTTTCTTT